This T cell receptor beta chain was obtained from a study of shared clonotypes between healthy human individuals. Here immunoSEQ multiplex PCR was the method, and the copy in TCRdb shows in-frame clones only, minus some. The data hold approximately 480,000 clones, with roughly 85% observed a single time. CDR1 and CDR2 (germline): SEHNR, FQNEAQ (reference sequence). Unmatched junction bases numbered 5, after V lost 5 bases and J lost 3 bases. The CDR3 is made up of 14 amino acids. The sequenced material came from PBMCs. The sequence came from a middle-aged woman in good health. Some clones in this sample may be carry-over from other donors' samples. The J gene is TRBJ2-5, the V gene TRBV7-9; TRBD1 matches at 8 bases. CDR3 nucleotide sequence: TGTGCCAGCAGCGATACAGGGGGAGAAGAGACCCAGTACTTC. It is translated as CASSDTGGEETQYF.